This T cell receptor (beta chain) was captured by sequencing in a study of blood T cell repertoires in COVID-19. In this sample, this clone turned up once. This CDR3 has 11 amino acids. The germline V gene encodes CDR1 SGHRS and CDR2 YFSETQ. The V and J ends lost 3 bases and 7 bases respectively, with 8 bases between them. TCRdb keeps only in-frame clones here, not all; method: immunoSEQ multiplex PCR. Here the sample spans over 65,000 clones, about 90% being singletons. The gene calls are TRBV5-1 and TRBJ2-7, with D uncertain. Sequencing was performed on peripheral blood. The receptor was derived from a middle-aged man with active COVID-19. The CDR3 DNA reads TGCGCCAGCAGCTCAGACTGGGAGCAGTACTTC. Encoded protein: CASSSDWEQYF.